The rows below give T cell receptor beta chains drawn from one sample of a study of a mutant IDH1 vaccine in newly diagnosed glioma. For these TCRs, the target antigens are not known. The table came from immunoSEQ multiplex PCR; TCRdb's copy has only in-frame clones and leaves some out. The table records approximately 50,000 clones, more than 70% of them present only once. The sequencing here drew on PBMCs, taken from a glioma patient whose treatment included an IDH1 peptide vaccine. The receptors were sampled from a woman in her thirties or forties with glioma. Both conserved end residues are part of each CDR3. The D gene is left open where the match is weak. Clone size is given for some rows only: seen once, a few or many times, or a class if the clone is expanded.

clone_size j_call v_call d_call cdr3_aa cdr3_nt
. TRBJ2-3 TRBV19 TRBD2 CASSTSGASTDTQYF TGTGCCAGTAGTACTAGCGGGGCTAGCACAGATACGCAGTATTTT
once TRBJ1-1 TRBV6-5 TRBD1 CASSKGAGTPEAFF TGTGCCAGCAGTAAGGGGGCCGGGACACCCGAAGCTTTCTTT
. TRBJ1-1 TRBV5-4 TRBD1 CASSQGGRAVTEAFF TGTGCCAGCAGTCAAGGGGGCAGGGCGGTCACTGAAGCTTTCTTT
. TRBJ2-3 TRBV5-4 TRBD2 CASSTGTSGGTDTQYF TGTGCCAGCAGCACGGGGACTAGCGGGGGCACAGATACGCAGTATTTT
. TRBJ2-3 TRBV6-1 . CASWTRLTDTQYF TGTGCCAGTTGGACTCGCCTGACGGATACGCAGTATTTT
. TRBJ2-2 TRBV2 TRBD2 CASSSSGSTGELFF TGTGCCAGCAGCTCTAGCGGGAGCACCGGGGAGCTGTTTTTT
. TRBJ1-1 TRBV27 . CASHGRMNTEAFF TGTGCCAGCCACGGAAGGATGAACACTGAAGCTTTCTTT
. TRBJ2-3 TRBV7-9 TRBD2 CASSRTSGSPDTQYF TGTGCCAGCAGCCGGACTAGCGGGAGTCCAGATACGCAGTATTTT
. TRBJ1-2 TRBV10-3 TRBD1 CAISPGGRGYTF TGTGCCATCAGCCCAGGGGGGAGAGGCTACACCTTC
. TRBJ2-7 TRBV19 . CASSIGTSPTYEQYF TGTGCCAGTAGTATAGGGACATCTCCAACCTACGAGCAGTACTTC
once TRBJ2-1 TRBV30 TRBD2 CAWSAGLAGGVVFF TGTGCCTGGAGTGCGGGACTAGCGGGAGGGGTCGTGTTCTTC
. TRBJ2-1 TRBV5-1 TRBD2 CASSLMLAGVDEQFF TGCGCCAGCAGCTTGATGCTAGCGGGAGTTGATGAGCAGTTCTTC
. TRBJ1-2 TRBV4-3 . CASSQALWDNYGYTF TGCGCCAGCAGCCAAGCACTCTGGGATAACTATGGCTACACCTTC
once TRBJ2-1 TRBV5-6 . CASSLGIDEQFF TGTGCCAGCAGCTTGGGAATTGATGAGCAGTTCTTC
. TRBJ2-7 TRBV18 . CASSVGTVSYEQYF TGTGCCAGCTCAGTTGGGACGGTTTCCTACGAGCAGTACTTC
. TRBJ2-1 TRBV14 . CASSQGVTAANEQFF TGTGCCAGCAGCCAAGGGGTGACAGCTGCCAATGAGCAGTTCTTC
. TRBJ1-1 TRBV29-1 . CSVDQGQDTEAFF TGCAGCGTCGATCAGGGTCAGGACACTGAAGCTTTCTTT